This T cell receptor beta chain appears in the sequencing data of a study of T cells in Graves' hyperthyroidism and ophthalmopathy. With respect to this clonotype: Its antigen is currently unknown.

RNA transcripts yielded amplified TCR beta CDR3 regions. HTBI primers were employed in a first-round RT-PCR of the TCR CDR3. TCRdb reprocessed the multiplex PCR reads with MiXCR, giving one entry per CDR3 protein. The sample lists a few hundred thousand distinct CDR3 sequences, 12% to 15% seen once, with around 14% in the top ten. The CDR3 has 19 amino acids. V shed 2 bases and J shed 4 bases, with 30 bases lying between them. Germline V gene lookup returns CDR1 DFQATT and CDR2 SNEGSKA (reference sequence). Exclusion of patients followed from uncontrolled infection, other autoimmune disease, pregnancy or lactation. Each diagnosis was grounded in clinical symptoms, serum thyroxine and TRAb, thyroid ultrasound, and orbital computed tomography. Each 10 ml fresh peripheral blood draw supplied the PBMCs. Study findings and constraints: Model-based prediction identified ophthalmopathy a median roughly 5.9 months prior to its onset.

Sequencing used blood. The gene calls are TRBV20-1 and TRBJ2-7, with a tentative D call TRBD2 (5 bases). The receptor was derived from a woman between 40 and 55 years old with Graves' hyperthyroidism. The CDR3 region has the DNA TGCAGTGCTAGAAATCGCCGACCCGGGATTGACTCCGCGGAGTACGAGCAGTACTTC. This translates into CSARNRRPGIDSAEYEQYF.